A selection of T cell receptor beta chains follows, all from one sample in a study of blood T cell repertoires in COVID-19. Some clones are missing from TCRdb's copy, which holds only in-frame ones; the method was immunoSEQ multiplex PCR. The sample has around 230,000 clones; roughly 82% are singletons. Specimen: peripheral blood. The receptor set was obtained from a man between 35 and 55 years old who had recovered from COVID-19. Each CDR3 is given with its conserved first and last residue. A D gene is named only where the DNA matches it firmly. Some rows mark clone size as missing; the rest say once, few, many or name a class of expanded clone.

- TRBJ2-1 TRBV30 - CAWSVLGYSGDEQFF TGTGCCTGGAGTGTACTTGGATACTCAGGGGATGAGCAGTTCTTC
- TRBJ1-3 TRBV5-1 - CASSMTGSGNTIYF TGCGCCAGCAGCATGACAGGCTCTGGAAACACCATATATTTT
- TRBJ2-3 TRBV19 once CASSISIAAGLKDTQYF TGTGCCAGTAGTATATCCATAGCCGCGGGGCTGAAAGATACGCAGTATTTT
TRBD1 TRBJ2-3 TRBV7-9 - CASSFPGQGAQDTQYF TGTGCCAGCAGCTTCCCGGGACAGGGGGCTCAAGATACGCAGTATTTT
TRBD1 TRBJ1-2 TRBV30 - CAWSASWTGRDYGYTF TGTGCCTGGAGTGCCTCCTGGACAGGGCGAGACTATGGCTACACCTTC
TRBD1 TRBJ2-5 TRBV7-7 - CASSLLRDSRETQYF TGTGCTAGCAGCCTACTCCGGGACAGTCGAGAGACCCAGTACTTC
TRBD1 TRBJ2-3 TRBV4-1 - CASSRWGTGGSDTQYF TGCGCCAGCTCCAGGTGGGGGACAGGGGGGTCAGATACGCAGTATTTT
- TRBJ1-6 TRBV5-8 - CASSLRRGVRNSPLHF TGTGCCAGCAGCTTAAGGAGGGGCGTGAGAAATTCACCCCTCCACTTT
TRBD1 TRBJ1-3 TRBV9 - CASSAGTGGSSGNTIYF TGTGCCAGCAGCGCCGGGACAGGGGGTTCCTCTGGAAACACCATATATTTT
- TRBJ1-6 TRBV6-5 - CASSFRVDSPLHF TGTGCCAGCAGTTTCCGGGTCGATTCACCCCTCCACTTT
- TRBJ1-6 TRBV7-2 - CASSFGAVSYNSPLHF TGTGCCAGCAGCTTTGGGGCAGTATCCTATAATTCACCCCTCCACTTT
TRBD2 TRBJ2-2 TRBV3-1/TRBV3-2 - CASSSGLAGAGTGELFF TGTGCCAGCAGCTCCGGACTAGCGGGAGCGGGCACCGGGGAGCTGTTTTTT
- TRBJ2-2 TRBV4-3 - CASSLVQGNTGELFF TGCGCCAGCAGCCTTGTCCAGGGGAACACCGGGGAGCTGTTTTTT
- TRBJ1-1 TRBV5-4 - CASSLTENTEAFF TGTGCCAGCAGCTTGACAGAGAACACTGAAGCTTTCTTT
TRBD2 TRBJ2-7 TRBV27 once CASRNPREAHEQYF TGTGCCAGCAGGAACCCACGGGAGGCCCACGAGCAGTACTTC
TRBD1 TRBJ1-6 TRBV5-8 - CASSPGGFLRSPLHF TGTGCCAGCAGCCCAGGGGGGTTCCTAAGGTCACCCCTCCACTTT
- TRBJ1-1 TRBV5-5 once CASSPGLEAFF TGTGCCAGCAGTCCGGGACTCGAAGCTTTCTTT
- TRBJ1-1 TRBV3-1/TRBV3-2 - CASSHQGRRTHTEAFF TGTGCCAGCAGCCACCAAGGGCGTAGGACTCACACTGAAGCTTTCTTT
- TRBJ2-5 TRBV5-1 - CASSLMGQLQETQYF TGCGCCAGCAGCTTGATGGGGCAGTTACAAGAGACCCAGTACTTC
TRBD1 TRBJ2-7 TRBV19 - CASSDRGRTYEQYF TGTGCCAGTAGTGACAGGGGGCGAACCTACGAGCAGTACTTC
- TRBJ1-5 TRBV12-3/TRBV12-4 once CASSPGGNQPQHF TGTGCCAGCAGTCCCGGAGGCAATCAGCCCCAGCATTTT
- TRBJ1-2 TRBV3-1/TRBV3-2 - CASSQDWVLAKGGYTF TGTGCCAGCAGCCAAGATTGGGTCTTGGCCAAGGGGGGCTACACCTTC
- TRBJ1-2 TRBV9 - CASSVGGVNYGYTF TGTGCCAGCAGCGTGGGGGGAGTAAACTATGGCTACACCTTC
- TRBJ2-5 TRBV6-2/TRBV6-3 - CASSLSRQETQYF TGTGCCAGCAGTTTGTCCAGACAAGAGACCCAGTACTTC
- TRBJ2-7 TRBV30 once CAWTPGGLNEQYF TGTGCCTGGACCCCTGGGGGCCTGAACGAGCAGTACTTC
TRBD2 TRBJ2-1 TRBV27 - CASSGPPRLAGERYNEQFF TGTGCCAGCAGTGGGCCCCCCCGACTAGCGGGAGAGCGTTACAATGAGCAGTTCTTC
TRBD2 TRBJ2-1 TRBV12-5 - CASGPNPGLAGTVYNEQFF TGTGCTAGTGGTCCGAACCCGGGACTAGCGGGAACTGTCTACAATGAGCAGTTCTTC
- TRBJ2-7 TRBV4-3 - CASSQVHGSSYEQYF TGCGCCAGCAGCCAAGTCCACGGGAGCTCCTACGAGCAGTACTTC
- TRBJ2-2 TRBV7-2 - CASSLQGGELFF TGTGCCAGCAGCTTACAGGGCGGGGAGCTGTTTTTT
- TRBJ1-1 TRBV7-9 - CASSSWDTLTEAFF TGTGCCAGCAGCTCCTGGGACACGCTCACTGAAGCTTTCTTT
TRBD2 TRBJ2-7 TRBV27 once CASSLTSGNEQYF TGTGCCAGCAGTTTGACTAGCGGAAACGAGCAGTACTTC
- TRBJ1-1 TRBV5-6 - CASSPSGRGNTEAFF TGTGCCAGCAGCCCCTCGGGCAGGGGGAACACTGAAGCTTTCTTT
- TRBJ1-3 TRBV5-1 - CASSLTEGNTIYF TGCGCCAGCAGCTTGACGGAGGGAAACACCATATATTTT
TRBD1 TRBJ2-1 TRBV6-1 - CASSEWGRGPTQSNEQFF TGTGCCAGCAGTGAATGGGGCAGGGGGCCTACCCAATCCAATGAGCAGTTCTTC
TRBD2 TRBJ2-5 TRBV24-1 once CATSGTGTSGGETQYF TGTGCCACCAGTGGGACCGGGACTAGCGGAGGGGAGACCCAGTACTTC
TRBD1 TRBJ1-2 TRBV5-1 once CASSPDRPPITF TGCGCCAGCAGCCCGGACAGGCCCCCTATTACCTTC
TRBD1 TRBJ1-2 TRBV7-9 - CASSPWDRIKEGGYTF TGTGCCAGCAGCCCCTGGGACAGAATAAAGGAGGGTGGCTACACCTTC
TRBD1 TRBJ2-2 TRBV6-7 few CASILQGVFRDTGELFF TGTGCCAGCATTCTACAGGGGGTATTTAGGGACACCGGGGAGCTGTTTTTT
- TRBJ1-2 TRBV15 - CATSGGRVGYTF TGTGCCACCAGCGGGGGCAGGGTCGGCTACACCTTC
TRBD1 TRBJ2-6 TRBV7-8 once CASSPRRGLTPSGANVLTF TGTGCCAGCAGCCCTCGCAGGGGGCTAACCCCCTCTGGGGCCAACGTCCTGACTTTC
TRBD1 TRBJ2-5 TRBV9 - CASSGKQGAVETQYF TGTGCCAGCAGCGGAAAACAGGGGGCGGTGGAGACCCAGTACTTC
- TRBJ1-5 TRBV10-1 - CASSESVDQPQHF TGCGCCAGCAGTGAGTCGGTAGATCAGCCCCAGCATTTT
TRBD1 TRBJ1-2 TRBV7-8 - CASSPGQTNYGYTF TGTGCCAGCAGCCCGGGACAGACAAACTATGGCTACACCTTC
TRBD2 TRBJ2-1 TRBV9 - CASSPGRVGLAGETYNEQFF TGTGCCAGCAGTCCCGGACGGGTGGGACTAGCGGGAGAGACCTACAATGAGCAGTTCTTC
TRBD1 TRBJ2-4 TRBV7-2 - CASSFRTGRNIQYF TGTGCCAGCAGCTTCAGGACAGGGCGGAACATTCAGTACTTC
TRBD1 TRBJ1-2 TRBV18 - CASSPPVRDRVNYGYTF TGTGCCAGCTCACCACCGGTGCGAGACAGGGTGAACTATGGCTACACCTTC
- TRBJ2-5 TRBV2 - CASKEGRSQETQYF TGTGCCAGCAAAGAGGGCCGTTCGCAAGAGACCCAGTACTTC
- TRBJ2-2 TRBV5-5 few CASSYDFGGELFF TGTGCCAGCAGCTATGACTTCGGCGGGGAGCTGTTTTTT